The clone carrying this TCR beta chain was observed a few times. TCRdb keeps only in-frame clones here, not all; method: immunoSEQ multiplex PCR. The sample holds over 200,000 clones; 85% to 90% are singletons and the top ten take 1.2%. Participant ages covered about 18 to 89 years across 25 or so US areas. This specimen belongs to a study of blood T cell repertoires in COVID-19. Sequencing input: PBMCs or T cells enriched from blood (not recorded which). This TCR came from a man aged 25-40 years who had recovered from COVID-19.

CDR3 sequence (DNA): TGTGCCAGCCGGGTAGCGGGCGACTACAATGAGCAGTTCTTC. This sequence encodes CASRVAGDYNEQFF. The chain is built from TRBV6-5 and TRBJ2-1; 7 nucleotides agree with TRBD2. Trimming took 8 bases from V and 3 from J; bases not matched to a gene: 7. The CDR3 loop spans 14 amino acids. Germline loops: CDR1 MNHEY, CDR2 SVGAGI.